The 11 T cell receptor beta chains reported below all come from one sample, sequenced in a study of T cells in Graves' hyperthyroidism and ophthalmopathy. The CDR3 regions of TCR beta were amplified from RNA transcripts. Researchers ran a first-round RT-PCR on the TCR CDR3 using the HTBI primer set. One entry per CDR3 protein results from TCRdb running MiXCR on the multiplex PCR reads. The data show around 800,000 distinct CDR3 sequences, with around 39% seen just once and about 9% held by the top ten. The specimen was blood. The origin of the receptors is a man between 18 and 35 years old with Graves' hyperthyroidism.

Turning to this clonotype: Being one base from a much bigger clone, this may be a read error. The rearrangement uses TRBV20-1 and TRBJ1-1, with 7 bases fitting TRBD1. Trimming cost V 8 bases and J 2 bases; bases outside gene matches: 11. The CDR3 sequence is 14 residues long. Looked up from germline, CDR1 is DFQATT and CDR2 is SNEGSKA (reference sequence). CDR3 sequence (DNA): TGCAGTACTACTCCGGACAGGTCTAACACTGAAGCTTTCTTT. This translates into CSTTPDRSNTEAFF.

The J gene is TRBJ1-5, the V gene TRBV11-2; no definite D call. Germline V CDR1 and CDR2: SGHAT, FQNNGV. The CDR3 contains 15 residues. Trimming cost V 5 bases and J 7 bases, with 18 bases left between them. Written as DNA, the CDR3 is TGTGCCAGCAGCCAAGAAGGGTACACTCTACAGCCCCAGCATTTT. It specifies CASSQEGYTLQPQHF.

The V call is TRBV12-3 or TRBV12-4, the J call TRBJ2-7; 10 nucleotides align to TRBD1. The CDR3 is 14 amino acids. The junction had 5 bases not matched to a gene; V was cut back by 7 bases and J by 2 bases. The CDR3 DNA is TGTGCCAGCACTCGGACAGGGGGAACCTACGAGCAGTACTTC. Translated: CASTRTGGTYEQYF.

The chain couples TRBV6-2 or TRBV6-3 to TRBJ2-2, with 10 positions matching TRBD2. V dropped 6 bases and J dropped 4; count of bases not matched to a gene: 5. CDR3 size: 15 residues. Germline V gene data show CDR1 as MNHEY and CDR2 as SVGEGT. The CDR3 DNA reads as TGTGCCAGCAGGCTAGCGGGAGAAGTCACCGGGGAGCTGTTTTTT. This codes for CASRLAGEVTGELFF.

This chain links TRBV30 with TRBJ1-1, with D maybe TRBD1 (5 bases). V was shortened by 2 bases and J by 3 bases, with 10 bases between the two germline ends. This CDR3 spans 13 amino acids. Germline CDR1 is GTSNPN and CDR2 is SVGIG (reference sequence). CDR3 sequence reads: CAWSRGGDTEAFF. CDR3 nucleotide sequence: TGTGCCTGGAGTAGGGGTGGAGACACTGAAGCTTTCTTT.

The chain joins TRBV6-5 to TRBJ2-6; TRBD1 matches at 8 bases. J was trimmed by 0 bases and V by 8 bases; bases with no gene match: 12. This CDR3 is built from 18 residues. From germline, CDR1 is MNHEY and CDR2 SVGAGI. The CDR3 loop reads CASGTTGTGTSGANVLTF. In nucleotides, the CDR3 is TGTGCCAGCGGGACGACCGGGACAGGAACCTCTGGGGCCAACGTCCTGACTTTC.

This clonotype was seen repeatedly, ten times or more. CDR3 DNA sequence: TGTGCCAGCAGCAAAGGCGCTAATGAAAAACTGTTTTTT. It specifies CASSKGANEKLFF. The chain joins TRBV7-8 to TRBJ1-4; D remains unclear. Germline CDR1 SGHVS, CDR2 FQNEAQ. This CDR3 spans 13 amino acids. Trimming removed 5 bases at V and 3 bases at J, with 7 bases between.

V and J are TRBV14 and TRBJ2-7; TRBD2 aligns across 7 bases. V lost 3 bases, J lost 4 bases, and 9 bases stayed unmatched. The CDR3 consists of 15 residues. Germline V gene sequence: CDR1 SGHDN, CDR2 FVKESK. CDR3 residues: CASSQAPSGEYEQYF. CDR3 nucleotide sequence: TGTGCCAGCAGCCAGGCCCCTAGCGGAGAATACGAGCAGTACTTC.

The rearrangement joins TRBV10-3 to TRBJ1-3; D possibly corresponds to TRBD1 (6 bases). Trimming shortened V by 11 bases and J by 4 bases, and 21 bases separated the two germline ends. Germline V gene lookup returns CDR1 ENHRY and CDR2 SYGVKD. The CDR3 spans 15 residues. CDR3 amino acids: CAPHVGTGNGNTIYF. CDR3 DNA: TGTGCCCCGCACGTGGGAACAGGGAACGGAAACACCATATATTTT.

This clonotype was seen repeatedly, ten times or more. The V call is TRBV29-1, the J call TRBJ1-1; D is unclear. Trimming left V 4 bases short and J 1 base short, with 4 bases between. The germline gives CDR1 SQVTM, CDR2 ANQGSEA. CDR3 length equals 11 residues. The CDR3 nucleotides are TGCAGCGTTGCAAAGAACACTGAAGCTTTCTTT. Its protein product is CSVAKNTEAFF.

This clonotype occurred many times. This chain uses TRBV25-1 with TRBJ2-5, with D possibly matching TRBD2 (5 bases). This CDR3 spans 15 amino acids. The germline V and J ends were trimmed by 4 bases and 2 bases, with 14 bases remaining between them. CDR1 MGHDK and CDR2 SYGVNS come from the germline V gene. This chain's CDR3 is CASSVPVGGQETQYF. The CDR3 nucleotides read TGTGCCAGCAGTGTCCCCGTGGGCGGGCAAGAGACCCAGTACTTC.